The entry below describes one T cell receptor (beta chain). The sample originates from a study of blood T cell repertoires in COVID-19. Study-wide context: Sources were T cells, B-cell-depleted T cells, or PBMCs; the material itself was cDNA or gDNA.

The CDR3 loop spans 13 amino acids. V was shortened by 7 bases and J by 3 bases, with 13 bases between the two germline ends. Germline-derived CDR1 and CDR2 are MNHEY and SVGAGI. Per the authors' pipeline: Amplified reference gene primers provided the basis for estimating nucleated cell counts. TCRdb keeps only in-frame clones here, not all; method: immunoSEQ multiplex PCR. The V and J calls and clone size are taken from that table; D and trimming were inferred from the DNA. Among around 260,000 clones listed, around 84% were seen once. This TCR came from a man aged 30 to 45 with acute COVID-19. Sequences were obtained from PBMCs or T cells enriched from blood (not recorded which). The chain has TRBV6-5 and TRBJ2-7; D possibly corresponds to TRBD1 (5 bases). The CDR3 reads CASTKGQGYEQYV. CDR3 DNA sequence: TGTGCCAGCACCAAAGGGCAGGGCTACGAGCAGTACGTC.